This TCR beta chain was sequenced in a study of T cells in Graves' hyperthyroidism and ophthalmopathy. Study-wide findings and caveats: Blood also showed most of the thyroid clonotypes that were expanded above 0.001.

Among ophthalmopathy patients, the Clinical Activity Score reached at least 3, the NOSPECS grade reached at least 4, and duration remained under 3 months. Clinicians diagnosed patients from clinical symptoms, serum thyroxine and TRAb, thyroid ultrasound and orbital computed tomography. Fresh 10 ml peripheral blood yielded PBMCs. Amplification of TCR beta CDR3 regions used RNA as the template. TCR CDR3 underwent first-round RT-PCR with the HTBI primer set. Each CDR3 protein gets one entry after TCRdb re-called the multiplex PCR reads with MiXCR. This sample has roughly 560,000 distinct CDR3 sequences, with 14% to 15% found just once. Per the germline V gene, CDR1 is MDHEN and CDR2 is SYDVKM. The CDR3 is 13 residues long. Deletions cut 3 bases from V and 10 bases from J, with 15 bases between. Concerning this clonotype itself: Its antigen is undetermined.

The sequenced material came from blood. The receptor was isolated from a woman between 40 and 50 years old with Graves' ophthalmopathy. The chain joins TRBV28 to TRBJ1-2; D is perhaps TRBD1 (6 bases). This CDR3 reads CASSFWTESTYTF. In DNA, the CDR3 is TGTGCCAGCAGTTTCTGGACAGAAAGCACCTACACCTTC.